This T cell receptor (beta chain) was sequenced during a study of PD-1 blockade in classical Hodgkin lymphoma. General observations from the study: For complete responders, baseline diversity was comparable to that of newly diagnosed patients.

V was clipped by 6 bases and J by 7 bases; unmatched bases: 10. The CDR3 totals 14 residues. Germline CDR1 and CDR2: SEHNR and FQNEAQ (reference sequence). Every one of the patients relapsed after autologous stem cell transplantation (brentuximab vedotin exposure was variable). The best responses consisted of complete response, partial response or progressive disease. Concerning this clone: Its target is not known.

TCRdb's copy holds only in-frame clones and misses some; the assay was immunoSEQ multiplex PCR. The repertoire includes more than 90,000 clones, roughly 79% of them detected once, and about 16% sits in the top ten. The source is a human donor with classical Hodgkin lymphoma. Source: peripheral blood mononuclear cells (PBMCs), taken before the second cycle of nivolumab. The chain combines TRBV7-9 with TRBJ2-3; 7 bases are a match to TRBD2. CDR3 nucleotide sequence: TGTGCCAGCAGGGCCGGCGGGAGTGTGAATACGCAGTATTTT. Amino acids: CASRAGGSVNTQYF. The entire variable domain, with the rest obtained from reference TRBV7-9 and TRBJ2-3, is as follows: DTGVSQNPRHKITKRGQNVTFRCDPISEHNRLYWYRQTLGQGPEFLTYFQNEAQLEKSRLLSDRFSAERPKGSFSTLEIQRTEQGDSAMYLCASRAGGSVNTQYFGPGTRLTVL.